This entry is about one T cell receptor (beta chain). Self-reported history from a screening survey and questionnaire set each donor's cohort. V lost 1 base and J 7 bases, leaving 13 bases between the germline ends. CDR1 is SGHAT and CDR2 is FQNNGV in the germline V gene. This CDR3 is 14 amino acids long. The sample originates from a study of blood T cell repertoires in COVID-19. About the research overall: T cells, B-cell-depleted T cells, or PBMCs provided the cDNA or gDNA that served as material.

Assay: immunoSEQ multiplex PCR; the TCRdb copy retains only in-frame clones and omits some. Of about 270,000 clones listed, approximately 90% were seen once; the top ten hold over 2%. The sequencing input was PBMCs or T cells enriched from blood (not recorded which). This sequence originates from a middle-aged woman with acute COVID-19. This rearrangement joins TRBV11-2 to TRBJ2-5; maybe TRBD2 (6 bases). The CDR3 DNA follows: TGTGCCAGCAGCTTAGCGGGAGAACAACGGACCCAGTACTTC. Translated: CASSLAGEQRTQYF.